Listed below are T cell receptor beta chains from one sample, sequenced in a study of identical twins. TCRdb re-derived calls from the 5' RACE reads in MiXCR, one entry per CDR3 protein. The sample includes 750,000 to 950,000 distinct CDR3 sequences, 9% to 15% of them seen just once. The sample also formed part of further work on yellow fever vaccine responses in identical twins.

Sequenced sample: PBMCs. The source is a woman in her late teens or twenties in good health. Each CDR3 is given with its conserved first and last residue. The D gene is left open where the match is weak. Rows give clone size only sometimes, using once, few, many, or a class for an expanded clone.

j_call v_call clone_size d_call cdr3_nt cdr3_aa
TRBJ2-2 TRBV5-1 few NA TGCGCCAGCAGCTTGGGTCCCGGACGGGCGAACACCGGGGAGCTGTTTTTT CASSLGPGRANTGELFF
TRBJ1-2 TRBV5-1 many TRBD1 TGTGCCAGCAGCCCGGGACAGAACTATGGCTACACCTTC CASSPGQNYGYTF
TRBJ1-5 TRBV3-1 few TRBD1 TGTGCCAGCAGTACAGGGGATCTTCAGCCCCAGCATTTT CASSTGDLQPQHF
TRBJ1-2 TRBV12-3/TRBV12-4 few TRBD1 TGTGCCAGCAGTTTAGGGACAGGGTTTGGAGGCTACACCTTC CASSLGTGFGGYTF
TRBJ2-5 TRBV20-1 few TRBD2 TGCAGTGCCCGGGACTACCTCCGTTCCCTCGACCAAGAGACCCAGTACTTC CSARDYLRSLDQETQYF
TRBJ2-3 TRBV5-1 NA NA TGCGCCAGCAGCTTGGAGGGGAAGGCGGGGACAGATACGCAGTATTTT CASSLEGKAGTDTQYF
TRBJ2-1 TRBV5-1 few NA TGCGCCAGCAGCTTTCTAACAGCCGTTTACAATGAGCAGTTCTTC CASSFLTAVYNEQFF
TRBJ2-5 TRBV7-6 NA NA TGTGCCAGCAGCCATGACGGGACCCAGTACTTC CASSHDGTQYF
TRBJ2-5 TRBV7-9 NA NA TGTGCCAGCAGCGAGGGTAAAGAGACCCAGTACTTC CASSEGKETQYF
TRBJ2-5 TRBV12-5 few NA TGTGCTAGTGGTTTGACCCGAGAGACCCAGTACTTC CASGLTRETQYF
TRBJ2-5 TRBV5-1 NA TRBD1 TGCGCCAGCAGCTCCCCCGGGACAGGGTTTTTCCAAGAGACCCAGTACTTC CASSSPGTGFFQETQYF
TRBJ2-1 TRBV5-1 NA TRBD2 TGCGCCAGCAGCCTTCCGGGACTAGCGGTCGACAATGAGCAGTTCTTC CASSLPGLAVDNEQFF
TRBJ2-5 TRBV12-3/TRBV12-4 NA NA TGTGCCAGCAGCACCGGACCGGAGCAAGAGACCCAGTACTTC CASSTGPEQETQYF
TRBJ2-3 TRBV15 few NA TGTGCCACCAGCAGAGAGGGGGTGGGGGTGCCAGATACGCAGTATTTT CATSREGVGVPDTQYF
TRBJ2-4 TRBV6-4 NA NA TGTGCCAGCAGTAACCAGGGACTGAGCTTCGATTTAGCCAAAAACATTCAGTACTTC CASSNQGLSFDLAKNIQYF
TRBJ2-2 TRBV7-9 many NA TGTGCCAGCAGCTTATGGCTAGCGTCCGGGGAGCTGTTTTTT CASSLWLASGELFF
TRBJ2-3 TRBV7-8 NA NA TGTGCCAGCAGAACAGGACGGGATACGCAGTATTTT CASRTGRDTQYF
TRBJ2-7 TRBV5-6 few TRBD2 TGTGCCAGCAGCTTGGGTCCTAGCGGGAGGTCGGCGTACGAGCAGTACTTC CASSLGPSGRSAYEQYF
TRBJ2-2 TRBV20-1 few TRBD2 TGCAGTGCTAGGGGAGCGGGGGGTATCGGGGAGCTGTTTTTT CSARGAGGIGELFF
TRBJ1-2 TRBV5-1 NA NA TGCGCCAGCAGCGGGGCCGGAGAGAGGGGAGAAGGCTACACCTTC CASSGAGERGEGYTF
TRBJ2-4 TRBV7-6 few NA TGTGCCAGCAGCTTAAGGGTAGGGCGGACCAAAAACATTCAGTACTTC CASSLRVGRTKNIQYF
TRBJ2-5 TRBV11-2 many NA TGTGCCAGCAGCTTAGGGGGGGAACAAGAGACCCAGTACTTC CASSLGGEQETQYF
TRBJ1-1 TRBV14 NA NA TGTGCCAGCAGCCAAGCCTTTGAAGCTTTCTTT CASSQAFEAFF
TRBJ2-3 TRBV12-3/TRBV12-4 few NA TGTGCCAGCAGTTTCTCAAGCTCCAGCACAGATACGCAGTATTTT CASSFSSSSTDTQYF
TRBJ2-7 TRBV7-3 NA NA TGTGCCTTCAGTGGGATCAGCGGGGGGACAGGGCTTTCCTACGAGCAGTACTTC CAFSGISGGTGLSYEQYF
TRBJ1-1 TRBV3-1 few NA TGTGCCACCCCAAACACTGAAGCTTTCTTT CATPNTEAFF
TRBJ2-3 TRBV10-3 NA TRBD1 TGTGCCATCAGTGAGTCGACAGGGGGGGACACAGATACGCAGTATTTT CAISESTGGDTDTQYF
TRBJ2-3 TRBV24-1 many NA TGTGCCACCAGTGATTTCAGAGATACGCAGTATTTT CATSDFRDTQYF
TRBJ2-7 TRBV24-1 NA NA TGTGCCACCAGTGATACAGCAGGTGGCGCCTACGAGCAGTACTTC CATSDTAGGAYEQYF
TRBJ1-2 TRBV27 many TRBD1 TGTGCCAGCCGCGCACAGGGGGGAGGCTACACCTTC CASRAQGGGYTF
TRBJ2-7 TRBV2 NA NA TGTGCCAGCAGTGAAATGGCCTACGAGCAGTACTTC CASSEMAYEQYF
TRBJ2-1 TRBV28 many TRBD1 TGTGCCAGCAGTCTACAGGGGGTAACCTACAATGAGCAGTTCTTC CASSLQGVTYNEQFF
TRBJ2-7 TRBV10-3 NA TRBD2 TGTGCCATCAGTGCGGGAGCGGGAGTATACGAGCAGTACTTC CAISAGAGVYEQYF
TRBJ1-5 TRBV3-1 many NA TGTGCCAGCAGCCAAGAACCGCGTCGGCCCCAGCATTTT CASSQEPRRPQHF
TRBJ2-2 TRBV15 many NA TGTGCCACCAGCAGAGACGCCTTCGCTGGCCCCACCGGGGAGCTGTTTTTT CATSRDAFAGPTGELFF
TRBJ2-3 TRBV24-1 few NA TGTGCCACCAGTGATCACGACCGGCTCTATACGCAGTATTTT CATSDHDRLYTQYF
TRBJ2-5 TRBV24-1 few NA TGTGCCACCAGTGATTTTAGGGACAAGGGTCAAGAGACCCAGTACTTC CATSDFRDKGQETQYF
TRBJ2-3 TRBV20-1 many TRBD2 TGCAGTGCTACAGAGCGGGGGCTCACAGATACGCAGTATTTT CSATERGLTDTQYF
TRBJ1-2 TRBV6-6 NA TRBD1 TGTGCCACCCTACGGGACAGGGTATATGGCTACACCTTC CATLRDRVYGYTF
TRBJ2-2 TRBV4-2 few NA TGTGCCAGCAGCCAAACCGGGGGTCCCGTTCCCGGGGAGCTGTTTTTT CASSQTGGPVPGELFF
TRBJ2-3 TRBV12-3/TRBV12-4 NA NA TGTGCCAGCAGTCCCTCCCCTAGCACAGATAAGCAGTATTTT CASSPSPSTDKQYF
TRBJ2-4 TRBV20-1 NA NA TGCAGTGCTAGACCTTACTCTACGGGGGTAGAAGCCAAAAACATTCAGTACTTC CSARPYSTGVEAKNIQYF
TRBJ2-7 TRBV29-1 NA TRBD1 TGCAGTATCAGGGGGCAATTCTACGAGCAGTACTTC CSIRGQFYEQYF
TRBJ2-1 TRBV11-2 few NA TGTGCCAGCAGCCGTATAGGTGCGGCTAGCTCCTACAATGAGCAGTTCTTC CASSRIGAASSYNEQFF
TRBJ1-5 TRBV12-3/TRBV12-4 many NA TGTGCCAGCAGTTTATGGGATAGCAATCAGCCCCAGCATTTT CASSLWDSNQPQHF
TRBJ2-3 TRBV5-1 NA NA TGCGCCAGCAGCTTGGAGGTTAGGGATACGCAGTATTTT CASSLEVRDTQYF
TRBJ2-3 TRBV19 NA NA TGTGCCACCACCGGGACCTTTCGTGCAGATACGCAGTATTTT CATTGTFRADTQYF